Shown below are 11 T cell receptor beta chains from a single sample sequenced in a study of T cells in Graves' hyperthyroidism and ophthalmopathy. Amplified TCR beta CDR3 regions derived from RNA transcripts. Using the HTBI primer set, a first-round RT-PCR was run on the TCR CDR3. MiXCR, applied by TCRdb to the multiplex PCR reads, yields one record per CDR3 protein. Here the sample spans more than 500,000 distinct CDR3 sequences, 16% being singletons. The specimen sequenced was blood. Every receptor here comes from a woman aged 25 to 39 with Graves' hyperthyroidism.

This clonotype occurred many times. CDR3 nucleotide sequence: TGTGCCAGCAGCTTAGACCCCACAGATACGCAGTATTTT. It specifies CASSLDPTDTQYF. The chain uses TRBV11-2 and TRBJ2-3, with D unclear. The CDR3 has 13 amino acids. Trimming took 0 bases from V and 2 from J, leaving 3 bases between them. CDR1 is SGHAT and CDR2 is FQNNGV in the germline V gene.

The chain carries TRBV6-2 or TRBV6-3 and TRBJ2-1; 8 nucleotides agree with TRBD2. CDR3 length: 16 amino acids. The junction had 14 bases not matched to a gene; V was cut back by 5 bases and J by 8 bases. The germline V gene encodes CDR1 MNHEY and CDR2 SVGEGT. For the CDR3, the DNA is TGTGCCAGCAGTCCTTTTATTGGGACTAGGTTCTATGAGCAGTTCTTC. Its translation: CASSPFIGTRFYEQFF.

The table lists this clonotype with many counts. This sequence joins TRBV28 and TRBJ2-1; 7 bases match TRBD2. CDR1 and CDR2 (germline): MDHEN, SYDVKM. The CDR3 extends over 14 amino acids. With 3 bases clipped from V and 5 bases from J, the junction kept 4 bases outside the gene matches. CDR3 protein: CASSFPSGHNEQFF. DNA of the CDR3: TGTGCCAGCAGTTTTCCTAGCGGACACAATGAGCAGTTCTTC. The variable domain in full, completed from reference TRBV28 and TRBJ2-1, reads DVKVTQSSRYLVKRTGEKVFLECVQDMDHENMFWYRQDPGLGLRLIYFSYDVKMKEKGDIPEGYSVSREKKERFSLILESASTNQTSMYLCASSFPSGHNEQFFGPGTRLTVL.

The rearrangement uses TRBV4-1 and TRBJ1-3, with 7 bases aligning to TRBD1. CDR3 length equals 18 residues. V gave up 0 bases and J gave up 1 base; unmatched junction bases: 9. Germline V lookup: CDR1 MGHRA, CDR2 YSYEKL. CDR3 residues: CASSQEGTALLSGNTIYF. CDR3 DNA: TGCGCCAGCAGCCAAGAAGGGACAGCTTTATTGTCTGGAAACACCATATATTTT.

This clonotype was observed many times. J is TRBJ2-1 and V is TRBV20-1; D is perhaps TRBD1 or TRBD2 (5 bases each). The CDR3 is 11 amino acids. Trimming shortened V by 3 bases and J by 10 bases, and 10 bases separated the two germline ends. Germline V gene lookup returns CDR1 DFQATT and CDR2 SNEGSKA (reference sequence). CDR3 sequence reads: CSARGTGEQFF. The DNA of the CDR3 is TGCAGTGCTAGGGGGACGGGCGAGCAGTTCTTC.

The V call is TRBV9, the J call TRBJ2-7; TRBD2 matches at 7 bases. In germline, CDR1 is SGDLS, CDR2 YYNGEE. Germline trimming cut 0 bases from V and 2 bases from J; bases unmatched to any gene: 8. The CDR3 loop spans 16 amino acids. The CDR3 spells CASSVGGMGGTYEQYF. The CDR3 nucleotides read TGTGCCAGCAGCGTAGGGGGTATGGGGGGGACCTACGAGCAGTACTTC.

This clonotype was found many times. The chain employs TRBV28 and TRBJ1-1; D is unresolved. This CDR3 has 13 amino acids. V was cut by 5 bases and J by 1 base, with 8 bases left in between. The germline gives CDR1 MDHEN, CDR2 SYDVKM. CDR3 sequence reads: CASSPWENTEAFF. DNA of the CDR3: TGTGCCAGCAGTCCCTGGGAGAACACTGAAGCTTTCTTT.

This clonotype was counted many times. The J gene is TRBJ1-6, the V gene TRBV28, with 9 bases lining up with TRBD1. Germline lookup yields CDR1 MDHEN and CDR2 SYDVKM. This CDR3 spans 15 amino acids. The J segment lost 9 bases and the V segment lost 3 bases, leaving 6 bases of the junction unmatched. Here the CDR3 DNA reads TGTGCCAGCAGTTTTGGGGGGACAGGGAGTTCACCCCTCCACTTT. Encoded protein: CASSFGGTGSSPLHF.

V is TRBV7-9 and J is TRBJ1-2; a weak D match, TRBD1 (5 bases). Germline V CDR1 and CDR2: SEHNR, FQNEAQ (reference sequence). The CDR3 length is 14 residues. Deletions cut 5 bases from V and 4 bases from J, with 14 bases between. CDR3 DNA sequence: TGTGCCAGCAGCCCTGACAGTCATCTCTATGGCTACACCTTC. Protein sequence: CASSPDSHLYGYTF.

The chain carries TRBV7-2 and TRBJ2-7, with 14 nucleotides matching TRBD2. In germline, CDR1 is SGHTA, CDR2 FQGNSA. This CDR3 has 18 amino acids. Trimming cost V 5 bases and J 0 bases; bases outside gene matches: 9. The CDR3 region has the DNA TGTGCCAGCAGCATAGGACTAGCGGGAGGAGGGCACTCCTACGAGCAGTACTTC. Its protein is CASSIGLAGGGHSYEQYF.

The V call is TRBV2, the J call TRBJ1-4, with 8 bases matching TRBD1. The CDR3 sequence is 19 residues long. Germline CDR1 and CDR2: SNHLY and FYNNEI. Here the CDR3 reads CGSKGGRGPLTATNEKLFF. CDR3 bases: TGTGGCAGTAAAGGGGGCAGGGGGCCGCTCACAGCAACTAATGAAAAACTGTTTTTT.